The TCR beta chain described here comes from a study of T cells in Graves' hyperthyroidism and ophthalmopathy (dated by TCRdb to between 2018 and 2020). Regarding the research as a whole: Peripheral blood samples were taken at initial diagnosis, before any treatment was given. To identify TCR V-J signatures that set the groups apart, the researchers used a discovery cohort of 100 patients, made up of around 40 with Graves' ophthalmopathy and some 55 with stable Graves' hyperthyroidism. Prospective prediction of ophthalmopathy was tested in an independent validation cohort consisting of about 20 hyperthyroidism patients and approximately 16 patients who later progressed to ophthalmopathy. The 85 to 100 discovery patients were randomly split 7:3 into training and test sets. Thyroid tissue and blood T-cell repertoires from six or seven Graves' hyperthyroidism patients were also compared in the study. After sampling, hyperthyroidism patients received methimazole starting at 30 mg daily, and ophthalmopathy patients received high-dose intravenous methylprednisolone. The paper describes TCR Vbeta CDR3 sequencing of about 140 peripheral blood samples, made up of around 41 ophthalmopathy patients, roughly 80 hyperthyroidism patients and approximately 17 progressor patients.

Amplification of TCR beta CDR3 regions was carried out from RNA transcripts. The TCR CDR3 was subjected to a first round of RT-PCR using the HTBI primer set and the Qiagen OneStep RT-PCR kit. A second multiplex PCR round built the libraries, followed by size selection and purification. The libraries were sequenced on an Illumina HiSeq2000 using paired-end 100 bp reads. From the authors' description of their analysis: SOAPnuke was used to process the raw data, with reads discarded if the reads contained adapters or uncalled bases, had a mean Phred below 15, or lacked an exact constant-primer or identifier match. High-quality paired reads were merged using COPE v1.2.5, and each unique nucleotide sequence was defined as a clonotype. MiTCR v1.1 was used to align clonotypes to the IMGT TRBV, TRBD and TRBJ reference segments. Only V-J combinations with frequency above 0.0001, covering about 99% of repertoires, were analysed. The TCS score was defined as the ratio of F50 (clonal expansion) to E x V (chaos), calculated using BLOSUM62-based TCRdist between CDR3 peptides within each V-J. Welch's t-statistics and random forest reduced around 550 V-J features to 13, which were used in a naive Bayes classifier (R e1071). TCRdb reprocessing: public reads trimmed at Q25 with fastp, clones called with MiXCR, in-frame beta chains kept. Every distinct CDR3 protein forms one entry, paired with its most common genes and DNA. The V and J calls, along with clone size, are taken from TCRdb and not from the paper's own processing. This sample comprises roughly 660,000 distinct CDR3 sequences, 15% to 20% of them detected only once. The top ten clones comprise 15% of the sample.

In the germline V gene, CDR1 corresponds to MDHEN and CDR2 to SYDVKM. The CDR3 runs 11 residues from the cysteine to the phenylalanine. Kept here is only the CDR3 DNA, which spans 33 bases and is read in frame from base 1. V is clipped by 8 bases and J by 11 bases, and the sequence between their germline boundaries is 13 bases long. Comment on this clonotype: Its antigen has not been determined. A much larger clonotype is one base distant, so this may be a read error.

Graves' hyperthyroidism was defined as stable when no progression to ophthalmopathy occurred over 18 months of follow-up. Hyperthyroidism patients were newly diagnosed, had a disease duration of under 2 months, and were aged 18 to 65 years. The study excluded patients with uncontrolled infections, other autoimmune diseases, pregnancy or lactation. Diagnoses were established on the basis of clinical symptoms, serum thyroxine and TRAb, thyroid ultrasound, and orbital computed tomography. PBMCs were separated from over 9 ml of fresh peripheral blood using Ficoll-Paque density gradient centrifugation. Total RNA was extracted using Trizol reagent, and RNA quality was assessed on an Agilent 2100 Bioanalyzer. The study at large found these results: Sample size was not statistically predetermined, and blinding of investigators to group allocation was not performed. Most expanded thyroid clonotypes (frequency above 0.001) were also detected in blood, a finding suggesting that blood repertoires may reflect thyroid immune responses. In validation, the model predicted progression to ophthalmopathy a median of about 6.5 months before onset, with around 70% sensitivity and 72.22% specificity. A 13 V-J signature model separated ophthalmopathy from stable hyperthyroidism, with 87.88% sensitivity and 81.08% specificity in cross-validation and 80%/75% in testing.

The sequenced sample consisted of blood. The receptor's source is a man aged 45-65 years with Graves' hyperthyroidism. This sequence uses TRBV28 and TRBJ2-1; matching of 6 bases hints at TRBD1 as the D gene. The DNA sequence is as follows: TGTGCCAGCGGAATACAGGGTCAGCAGTTCTTC. The encoded protein is CASGIQGQQFF. Joined to the reference TRBV28 and TRBJ2-1 proteins, this CDR3 gives the full variable domain: DVKVTQSSRYLVKRTGEKVFLECVQDMDHENMFWYRQDPGLGLRLIYFSYDVKMKEKGDIPEGYSVSREKKERFSLILESASTNQTSMYLCASGIQGQQFFGPGTRLTVL.